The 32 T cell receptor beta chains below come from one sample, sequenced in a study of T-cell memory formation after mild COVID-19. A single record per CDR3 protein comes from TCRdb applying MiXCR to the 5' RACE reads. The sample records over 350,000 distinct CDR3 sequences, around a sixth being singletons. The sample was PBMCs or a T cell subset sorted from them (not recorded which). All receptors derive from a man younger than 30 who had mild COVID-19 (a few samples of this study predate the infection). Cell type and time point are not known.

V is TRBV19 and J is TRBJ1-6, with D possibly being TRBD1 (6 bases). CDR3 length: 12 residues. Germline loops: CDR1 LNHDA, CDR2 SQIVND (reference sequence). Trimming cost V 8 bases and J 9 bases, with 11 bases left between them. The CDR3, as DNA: TGTGCCAGTCGAACAGGGATTTCACCCCTCCACTTT. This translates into CASRTGISPLHF.

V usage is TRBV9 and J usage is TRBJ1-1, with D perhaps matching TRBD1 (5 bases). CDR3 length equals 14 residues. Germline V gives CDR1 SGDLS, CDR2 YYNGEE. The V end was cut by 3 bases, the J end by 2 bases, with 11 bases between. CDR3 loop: CASSASGANTEAFF. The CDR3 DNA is TGTGCCAGCAGCGCCTCCGGGGCCAACACTGAAGCTTTCTTT.

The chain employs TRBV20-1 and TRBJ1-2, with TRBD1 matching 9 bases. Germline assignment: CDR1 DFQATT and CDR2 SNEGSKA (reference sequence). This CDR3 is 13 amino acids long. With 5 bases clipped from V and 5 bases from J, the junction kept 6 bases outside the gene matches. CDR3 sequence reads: CSAWDREGYGYTF. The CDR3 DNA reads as TGCAGTGCTTGGGACAGGGAAGGGTATGGCTACACCTTC.

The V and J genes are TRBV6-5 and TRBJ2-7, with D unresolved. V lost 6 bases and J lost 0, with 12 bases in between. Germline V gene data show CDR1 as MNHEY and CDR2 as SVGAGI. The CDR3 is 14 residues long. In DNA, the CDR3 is TGTGCCAGCAGCTACACCCCGGGCTCCTACGAGCAGTACGTC. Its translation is CASSYTPGSYEQYV.

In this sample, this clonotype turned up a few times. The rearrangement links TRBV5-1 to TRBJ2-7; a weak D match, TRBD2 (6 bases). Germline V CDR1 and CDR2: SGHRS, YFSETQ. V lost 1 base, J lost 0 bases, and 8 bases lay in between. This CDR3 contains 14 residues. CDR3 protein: CASSLRGASYEQYF. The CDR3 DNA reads TGCGCCAGCAGCTTGCGCGGGGCCTCCTACGAGCAGTACTTC.

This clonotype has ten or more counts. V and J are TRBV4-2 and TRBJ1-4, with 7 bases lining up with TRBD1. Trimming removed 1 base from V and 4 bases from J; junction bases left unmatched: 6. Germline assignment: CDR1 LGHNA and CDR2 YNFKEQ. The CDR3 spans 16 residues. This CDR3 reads CASSQGSGTVNEKLFF. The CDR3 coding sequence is TGTGCCAGCAGCCAAGGCTCCGGGACAGTTAATGAAAAACTGTTTTTT.

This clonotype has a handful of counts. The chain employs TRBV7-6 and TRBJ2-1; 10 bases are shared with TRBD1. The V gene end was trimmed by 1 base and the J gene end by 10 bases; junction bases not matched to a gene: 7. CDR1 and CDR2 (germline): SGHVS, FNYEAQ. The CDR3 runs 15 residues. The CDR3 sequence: CASSLGTGGTKEQFF. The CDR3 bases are TGTGCCAGCAGCTTAGGGACAGGGGGTACTAAGGAGCAGTTCTTC.

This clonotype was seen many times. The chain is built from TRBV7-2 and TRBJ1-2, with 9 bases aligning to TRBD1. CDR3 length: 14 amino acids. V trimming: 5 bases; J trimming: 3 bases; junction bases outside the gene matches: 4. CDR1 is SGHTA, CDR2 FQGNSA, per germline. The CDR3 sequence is CASSLGTGYYGYTF. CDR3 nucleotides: TGTGCCAGCAGCCTGGGGACAGGGTACTATGGCTACACCTTC.

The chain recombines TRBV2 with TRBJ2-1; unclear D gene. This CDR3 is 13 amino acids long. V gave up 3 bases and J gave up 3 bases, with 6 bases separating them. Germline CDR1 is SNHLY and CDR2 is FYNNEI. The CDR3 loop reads CASSENLYNEQFF. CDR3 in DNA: TGTGCCAGCAGTGAGAACCTCTACAATGAGCAGTTCTTC. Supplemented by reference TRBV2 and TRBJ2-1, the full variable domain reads EPEVTQTPSHQVTQMGQEVILRCVPISNHLYFYWYRQILGQKVEFLVSFYNNEISEKSEIFDDQFSVERPDGSNFTLKIRSTKLEDSAMYFCASSENLYNEQFFGPGTRLTVL.

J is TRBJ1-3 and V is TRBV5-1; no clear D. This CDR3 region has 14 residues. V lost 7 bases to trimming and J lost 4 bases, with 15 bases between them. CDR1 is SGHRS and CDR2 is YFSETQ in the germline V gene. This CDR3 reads CASSASRGGNTIYF. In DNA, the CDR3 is TGCGCCAGCTCCGCTTCCCGAGGGGGAAACACCATATATTTT.

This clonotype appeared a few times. CDR3 sequence (DNA): TGTGCCAGCAGCTTATGGCCCGGGGAGCTGTTTTTT. It yields the protein CASSLWPGELFF. The chain employs TRBV7-2 and TRBJ2-2; D remains ambiguous. Per the germline V gene, CDR1 is SGHTA and CDR2 is FQGNSA. The V and J ends lost 2 bases and 6 bases respectively, with 4 bases between them. The CDR3 spans 12 residues.

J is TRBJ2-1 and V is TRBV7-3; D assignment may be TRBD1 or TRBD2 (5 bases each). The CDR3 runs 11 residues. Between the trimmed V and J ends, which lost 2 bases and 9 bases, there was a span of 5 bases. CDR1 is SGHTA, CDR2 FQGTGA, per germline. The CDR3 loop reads CASSLGTEQFF. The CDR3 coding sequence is TGTGCCAGCAGCTTAGGGACTGAGCAGTTCTTC.

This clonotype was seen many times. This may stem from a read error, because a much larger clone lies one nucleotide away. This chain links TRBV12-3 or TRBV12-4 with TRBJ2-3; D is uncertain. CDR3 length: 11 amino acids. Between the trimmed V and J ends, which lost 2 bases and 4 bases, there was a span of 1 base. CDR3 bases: TGTGCCAGCAGTTTACCAGATACGCAGTATTTT. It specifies CASSLPDTQYF.

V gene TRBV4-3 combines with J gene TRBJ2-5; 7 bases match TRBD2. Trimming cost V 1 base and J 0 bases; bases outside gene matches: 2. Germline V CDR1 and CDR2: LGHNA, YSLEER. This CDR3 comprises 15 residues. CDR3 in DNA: TGCGCCAGCAGCCAAGGGCGGGGGTACCAAGAGACCCAGTACTTC. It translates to CASSQGRGYQETQYF.

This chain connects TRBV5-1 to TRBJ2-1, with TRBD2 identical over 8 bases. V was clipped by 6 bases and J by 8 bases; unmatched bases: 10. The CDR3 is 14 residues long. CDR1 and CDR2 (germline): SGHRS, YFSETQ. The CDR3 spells CASTWGLEGDEQFF. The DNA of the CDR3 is TGCGCCAGCACTTGGGGACTAGAAGGAGATGAGCAGTTCTTC.

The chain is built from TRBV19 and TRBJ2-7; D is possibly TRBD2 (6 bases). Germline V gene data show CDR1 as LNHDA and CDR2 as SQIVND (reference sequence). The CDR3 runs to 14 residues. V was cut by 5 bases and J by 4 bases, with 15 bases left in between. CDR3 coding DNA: TGTGCCAGTAGTCCCTCCCGGGACTCTTACGAGCAGTACTTC. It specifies CASSPSRDSYEQYF.

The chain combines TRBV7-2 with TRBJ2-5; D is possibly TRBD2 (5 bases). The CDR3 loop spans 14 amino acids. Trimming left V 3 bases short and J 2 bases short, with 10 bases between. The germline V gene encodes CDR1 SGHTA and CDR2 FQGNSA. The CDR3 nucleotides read TGTGCCAGCAGCTTGTGGCGGGTACAAGAGACCCAGTACTTC. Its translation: CASSLWRVQETQYF.

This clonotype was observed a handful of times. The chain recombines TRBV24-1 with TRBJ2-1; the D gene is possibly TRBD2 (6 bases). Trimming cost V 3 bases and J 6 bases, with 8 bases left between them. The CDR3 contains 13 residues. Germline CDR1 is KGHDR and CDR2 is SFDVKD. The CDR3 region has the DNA TGTGCCACCAGTGATACGACTAGCAATGAGCAGTTCTTC. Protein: CATSDTTSNEQFF.

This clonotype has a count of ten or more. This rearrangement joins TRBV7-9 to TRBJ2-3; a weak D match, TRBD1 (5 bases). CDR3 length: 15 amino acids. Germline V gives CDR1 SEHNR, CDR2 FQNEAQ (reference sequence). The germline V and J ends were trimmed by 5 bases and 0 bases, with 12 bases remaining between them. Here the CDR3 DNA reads TGTGCCAGCAGCCCCGGACACCCTAGCACAGATACGCAGTATTTT. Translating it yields CASSPGHPSTDTQYF.

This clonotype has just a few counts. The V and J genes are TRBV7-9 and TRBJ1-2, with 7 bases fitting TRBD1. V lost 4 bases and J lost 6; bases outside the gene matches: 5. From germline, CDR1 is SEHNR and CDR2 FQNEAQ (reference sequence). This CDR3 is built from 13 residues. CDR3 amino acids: CASSSGTANGYTF. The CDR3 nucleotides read TGTGCCAGCAGCTCCGGGACAGCAAATGGCTACACCTTC.

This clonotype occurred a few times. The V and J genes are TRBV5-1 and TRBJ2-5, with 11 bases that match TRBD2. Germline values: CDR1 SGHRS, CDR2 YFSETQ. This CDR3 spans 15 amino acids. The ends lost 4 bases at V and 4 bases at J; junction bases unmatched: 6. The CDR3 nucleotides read TGCGCCAGCAGCCCGTACCTAGCGGGGGGAGAGACCCAGTACTTC. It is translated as CASSPYLAGGETQYF.

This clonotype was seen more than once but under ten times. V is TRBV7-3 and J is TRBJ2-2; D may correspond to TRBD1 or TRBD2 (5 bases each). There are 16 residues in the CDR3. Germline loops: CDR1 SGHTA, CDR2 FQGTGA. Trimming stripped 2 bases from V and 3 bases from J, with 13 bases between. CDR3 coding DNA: TGTGCCAGCAGCTTACGGGGCAGGTTTGACACCGGGGAGCTGTTTTTT. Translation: CASSLRGRFDTGELFF.

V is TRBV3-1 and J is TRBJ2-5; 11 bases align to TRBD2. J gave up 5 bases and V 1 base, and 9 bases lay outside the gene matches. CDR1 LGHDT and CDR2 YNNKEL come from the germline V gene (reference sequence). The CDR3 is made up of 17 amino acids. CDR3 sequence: CASSQGETSGGRETQYF. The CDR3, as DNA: TGTGCCAGCAGCCAAGGAGAAACTAGCGGGGGCAGGGAGACCCAGTACTTC.

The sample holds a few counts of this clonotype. CDR3: CASSYWRGGADTQYF. CDR3 coding DNA: TGTGCCAGCAGTTACTGGCGGGGGGGTGCAGATACGCAGTATTTT. The V gene is TRBV6-5, the J gene TRBJ2-3, with 9 bases identical to TRBD2. Germline-derived CDR1 and CDR2 are MNHEY and SVGAGI. The CDR3 is made up of 15 amino acids. V lost 1 base to trimming and J lost 4 bases; unmatched junction nucleotides: 3.

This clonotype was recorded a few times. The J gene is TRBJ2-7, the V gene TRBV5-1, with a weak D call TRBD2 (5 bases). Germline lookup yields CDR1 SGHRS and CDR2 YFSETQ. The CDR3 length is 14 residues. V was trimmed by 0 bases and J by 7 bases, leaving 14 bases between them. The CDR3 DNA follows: TGCGCCAGCAGCTTGGTGCGAGTCTCGGGAGAGCAGTACTTC. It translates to CASSLVRVSGEQYF.

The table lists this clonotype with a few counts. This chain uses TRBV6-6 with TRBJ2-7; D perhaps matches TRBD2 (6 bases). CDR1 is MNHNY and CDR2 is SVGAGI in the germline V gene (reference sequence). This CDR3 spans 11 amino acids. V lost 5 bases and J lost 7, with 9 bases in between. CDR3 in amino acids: CASSPGLEQYV. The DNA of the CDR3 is TGTGCCAGCAGTCCCGGACTAGAGCAGTACGTC.

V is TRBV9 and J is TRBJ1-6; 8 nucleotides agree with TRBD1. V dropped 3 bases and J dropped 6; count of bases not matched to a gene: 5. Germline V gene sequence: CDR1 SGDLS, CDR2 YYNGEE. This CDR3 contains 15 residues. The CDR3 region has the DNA TGTGCCAGCAGCGAACGGGACAGGCTTAATTCACCCCTCCACTTT. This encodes CASSERDRLNSPLHF.

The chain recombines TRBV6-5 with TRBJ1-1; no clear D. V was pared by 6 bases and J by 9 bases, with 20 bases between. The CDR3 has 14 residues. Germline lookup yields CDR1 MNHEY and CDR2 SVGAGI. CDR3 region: CASSYTPEGPQAFF. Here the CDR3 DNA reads TGTGCCAGCAGCTACACCCCCGAGGGTCCTCAAGCTTTCTTT.

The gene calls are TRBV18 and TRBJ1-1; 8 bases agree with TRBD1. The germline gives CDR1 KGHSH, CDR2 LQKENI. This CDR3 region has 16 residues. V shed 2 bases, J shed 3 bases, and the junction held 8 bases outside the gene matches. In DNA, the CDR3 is TGTGCCAGCTCACCAAGGACAGGGACTTCCTACACTGAAGCTTTCTTT. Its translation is CASSPRTGTSYTEAFF.

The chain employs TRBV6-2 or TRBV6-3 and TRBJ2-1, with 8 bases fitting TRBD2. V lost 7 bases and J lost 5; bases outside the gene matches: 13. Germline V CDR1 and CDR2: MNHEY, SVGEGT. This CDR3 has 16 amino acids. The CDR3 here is CASTGRTSSRDNEQFF. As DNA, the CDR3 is TGTGCCAGCACGGGTCGGACTAGCTCCAGGGACAATGAGCAGTTCTTC.

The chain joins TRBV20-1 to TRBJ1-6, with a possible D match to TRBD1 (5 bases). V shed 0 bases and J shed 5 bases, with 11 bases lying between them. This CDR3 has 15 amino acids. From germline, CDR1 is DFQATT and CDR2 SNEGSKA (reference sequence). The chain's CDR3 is CSARDGGWDNSPLHF. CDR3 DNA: TGCAGTGCTAGAGATGGGGGATGGGATAATTCACCCCTCCACTTT.

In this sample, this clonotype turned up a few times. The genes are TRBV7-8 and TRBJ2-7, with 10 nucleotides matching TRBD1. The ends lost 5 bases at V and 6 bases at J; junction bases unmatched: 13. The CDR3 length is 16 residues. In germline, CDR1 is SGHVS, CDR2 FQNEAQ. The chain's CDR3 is CASSLGGTGELSEQYF. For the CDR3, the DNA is TGTGCCAGCAGCCTAGGGGGGACAGGGGAACTCTCCGAGCAGTACTTC. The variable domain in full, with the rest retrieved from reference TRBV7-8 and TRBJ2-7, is GAGVSQSPRYKVAKRGQDVALRCDPISGHVSLFWYQQALGQGPEFLTYFQNEAQLDKSGLPSDRFFAERPEGSVSTLKIQRTQQEDSAVYLCASSLGGTGELSEQYFGPGTRLTVT.